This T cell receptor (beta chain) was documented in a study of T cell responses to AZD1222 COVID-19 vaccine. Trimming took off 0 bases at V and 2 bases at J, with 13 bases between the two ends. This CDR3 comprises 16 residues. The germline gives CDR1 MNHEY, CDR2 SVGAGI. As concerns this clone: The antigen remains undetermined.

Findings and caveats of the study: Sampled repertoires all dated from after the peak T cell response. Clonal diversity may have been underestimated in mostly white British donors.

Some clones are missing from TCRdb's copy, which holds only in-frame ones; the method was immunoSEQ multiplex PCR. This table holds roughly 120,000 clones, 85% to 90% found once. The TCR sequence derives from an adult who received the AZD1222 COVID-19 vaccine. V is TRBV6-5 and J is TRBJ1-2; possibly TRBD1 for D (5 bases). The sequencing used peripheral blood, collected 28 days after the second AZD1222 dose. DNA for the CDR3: TGTGCCAGCAGTTACTCGCGAGGGCAGGGAAACTATGGCTACACCTTC. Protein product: CASSYSRGQGNYGYTF.